Shown below are 10 T cell receptor beta chains from a single sample sequenced in a study of T cells in Graves' hyperthyroidism and ophthalmopathy. RNA transcripts gave rise to amplified TCR beta CDR3 regions. First-round RT-PCR of the TCR CDR3 relied on the HTBI primer set. MiXCR, run by TCRdb on the multiplex PCR reads, gives a single entry per CDR3 protein. Among some 300,000 distinct CDR3 sequences listed, around 13% were seen once. The material sequenced was blood. The source is a woman between 35 and 50 years old with Graves' hyperthyroidism.

This clonotype was counted at least ten times. The V gene is TRBV5-1, the J gene TRBJ2-1; 9 bases align to TRBD2. The CDR3 has 15 residues. The junction had 7 bases not matched to a gene; V was cut back by 4 bases and J by 5 bases. The germline CDR1 and CDR2 sequences are SGHRS and YFSETQ. CDR3 protein: CASSLLAGPDNEQFF. In nucleotides, the CDR3 is TGCGCCAGCAGCCTCCTAGCGGGACCTGACAATGAGCAGTTCTTC.

This clonotype was seen ten or more times. The chain uses TRBV20-1 and TRBJ2-7; D is uncertain. CDR3 length equals 15 residues. CDR1 and CDR2 (germline): DFQATT, SNEGSKA (reference sequence). V lost 2 bases, J lost 4 bases, and 18 bases lay in between. The DNA of the CDR3 is TGCAGTGCTAGACCCTCGGTCCCCCTCCCTTACGAGCAGTACTTC. This encodes CSARPSVPLPYEQYF.

This clonotype turned up a few times. The chain has TRBV19 and TRBJ2-1; 15 bases align to TRBD2. Germline-derived CDR1 and CDR2 are LNHDA and SQIVND (reference sequence). The CDR3 is made up of 16 amino acids. V lost 9 bases and J lost 8; bases outside the gene matches: 11. CDR3 region: CASRTSGRAMNYEQFF. The CDR3 nucleotides read TGTGCCAGCCGGACTAGCGGGAGGGCCATGAACTATGAGCAGTTCTTC. Complete variable domain (other parts from reference TRBV19 and TRBJ2-1): DGGITQSPKYLFRKEGQNVTLSCEQNLNHDAMYWYRQDPGQGLRLIYYSQIVNDFQKGDIAEGYSVSREKKESFPLTVTSAQKNPTAFYLCASRTSGRAMNYEQFFGPGTRLTVL.

This clonotype appeared many times. V gene TRBV7-2 combines with J gene TRBJ2-1; no reliable D call. The germline V and J ends were trimmed by 3 bases and 4 bases, with 10 bases remaining between them. CDR1 and CDR2 from the germline V gene are SGHTA and FQGNSA. This CDR3 comprises 14 residues. As DNA, the CDR3 is TGTGCCAGCAGCTTCAAGCGAACGTACAATGAGCAGTTCTTC. As protein: CASSFKRTYNEQFF.

In its sample, this clonotype was seen many times. This chain uses TRBV10-3 with TRBJ2-5, with D hard to call. Germline V gives CDR1 ENHRY, CDR2 SYGVKD. V dropped 2 bases and J dropped 3 bases, with 4 bases sitting between them. This CDR3 comprises 12 residues. CDR3 residues: CAISETEETQYF. The CDR3 nucleotides are TGTGCCATCAGTGAGACAGAAGAGACCCAGTACTTC.

CDR3 region: CASSHPGANVLTF. CDR3 DNA sequence: TGTGCCAGCAGCCATCCGGGGGCCAACGTCCTGACTTTC. The genes are TRBV7-6 and TRBJ2-6; D unresolved. Germline V gene lookup returns CDR1 SGHVS and CDR2 FNYEAQ. The CDR3 sequence is 13 residues long. Deletions cut 5 bases from V and 4 bases from J, with 6 bases between. The full variable domain, its missing parts supplied by reference TRBV7-6 and TRBJ2-6, is GAGVSQSPRYKVTKRGQDVALRCDPISGHVSLYWYRQALGQGPEFLTYFNYEAQQDKSGLPNDRFSAERPEGSISTLTIQRTEQRDSAMYRCASSHPGANVLTFGAGSRLTVL.

This clonotype was detected ten times or more. The J gene is TRBJ1-2, the V gene TRBV7-2; tentatively, D is TRBD1 (5 bases). The CDR3 runs to 14 residues. Germline loops: CDR1 SGHTA, CDR2 FQGNSA. The V end lost 3 bases, the J end lost 4 bases, and 12 bases lay between the germline ends. CDR3 amino acids: CASSFGDGGYGYTF. The CDR3 DNA sequence: TGTGCCAGCAGCTTTGGGGACGGAGGCTATGGCTACACCTTC.

This clonotype was detected many times. The chain is built from TRBV7-3 and TRBJ1-1; possible D gene TRBD1, 5 bases. CDR1 and CDR2 from the germline V gene are SGHTA and FQGTGA. This CDR3 has 14 residues. The V gene lost 1 base and the J gene lost 1 base, with 7 bases spanning the gap. The CDR3 DNA is TGTGCCAGCAGCTTAATTGGGGGGAACACTGAAGCTTTCTTT. It specifies CASSLIGGNTEAFF.

This clonotype was counted at least ten times. The rearrangement uses TRBV11-2 and TRBJ2-4; 7 bases fit TRBD1. This CDR3 comprises 14 residues. The V segment lost 2 bases and the J segment 6 bases; nucleotides outside the gene matches: 4. Germline V CDR1 and CDR2: SGHAT, FQNNGV. For the CDR3, the DNA is TGTGCCAGCAGCTTAACAGGGGCCGGAAACATTCAGTACTTC. Amino acid sequence: CASSLTGAGNIQYF.

In its sample, this clonotype was seen many times. The rearrangement links TRBV13 to TRBJ1-2; perhaps TRBD1 as D (5 bases). The germline CDR1 and CDR2 sequences are PRHDT and FYEKMQ (reference sequence). This CDR3 comprises 12 residues. V gave up 8 bases and J gave up 8 bases, with 15 bases separating them. The CDR3 DNA follows: TGTGCCAGCTCCGGGACGAACAAAGGCTACACCTTC. Translating gives CASSGTNKGYTF.